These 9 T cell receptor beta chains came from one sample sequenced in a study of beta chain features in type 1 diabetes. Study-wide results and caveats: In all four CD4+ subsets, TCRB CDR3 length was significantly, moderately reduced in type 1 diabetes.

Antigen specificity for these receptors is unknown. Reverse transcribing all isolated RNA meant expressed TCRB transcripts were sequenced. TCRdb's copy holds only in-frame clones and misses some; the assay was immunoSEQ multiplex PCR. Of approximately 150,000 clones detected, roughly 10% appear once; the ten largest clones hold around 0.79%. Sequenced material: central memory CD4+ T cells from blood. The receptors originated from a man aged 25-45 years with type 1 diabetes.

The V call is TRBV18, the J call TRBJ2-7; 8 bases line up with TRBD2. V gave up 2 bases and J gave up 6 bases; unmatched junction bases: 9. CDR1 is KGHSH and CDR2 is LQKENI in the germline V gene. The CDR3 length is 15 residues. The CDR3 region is CASSPLAGGGGEQYF. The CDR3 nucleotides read TGTGCCAGCTCACCATTGGCGGGGGGAGGTGGCGAGCAGTACTTC.

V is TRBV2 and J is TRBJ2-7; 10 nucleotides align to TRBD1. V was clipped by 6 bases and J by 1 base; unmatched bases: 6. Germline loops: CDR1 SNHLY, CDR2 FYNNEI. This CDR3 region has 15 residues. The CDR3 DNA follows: TGTGCCAGCAGGGCCGGGACAGGGGCATCCTACGAGCAGTACTTC. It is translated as CASRAGTGASYEQYF.

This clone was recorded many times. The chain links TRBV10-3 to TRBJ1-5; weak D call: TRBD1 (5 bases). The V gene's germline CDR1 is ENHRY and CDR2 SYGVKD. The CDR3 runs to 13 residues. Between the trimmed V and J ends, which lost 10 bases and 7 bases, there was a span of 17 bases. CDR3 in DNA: TGTGCCACCGCCGGGGGAGAATCACAGCCCCAGCATTTT. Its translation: CATAGGESQPQHF.

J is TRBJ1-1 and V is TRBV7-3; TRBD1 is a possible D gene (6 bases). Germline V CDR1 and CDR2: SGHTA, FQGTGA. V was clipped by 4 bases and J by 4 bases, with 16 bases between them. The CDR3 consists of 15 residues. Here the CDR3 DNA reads TGTGCCAGCAGCTCCACAGGGATTGGGGCCACTGAAGCTTTCTTT. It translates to CASSSTGIGATEAFF.

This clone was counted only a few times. CDR3 residues: CASSYGRGLGANVLTF. CDR3 sequence (DNA): TGTGCCAGCAGTTACGGCAGGGGGTTAGGGGCCAACGTCCTGACTTTC. The chain couples TRBV6-5 to TRBJ2-6, with 7 nucleotides matching TRBD1. The CDR3 totals 16 residues. Germline CDR1 MNHEY, CDR2 SVGAGI. J lost 4 bases, V lost 2 bases, and 5 bases had no gene match.

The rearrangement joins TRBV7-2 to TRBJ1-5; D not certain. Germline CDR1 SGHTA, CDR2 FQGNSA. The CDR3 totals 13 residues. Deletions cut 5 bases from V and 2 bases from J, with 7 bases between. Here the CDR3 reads CASSRQGNQPQHF. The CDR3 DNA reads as TGTGCCAGCAGCAGGCAGGGCAATCAGCCCCAGCATTTT. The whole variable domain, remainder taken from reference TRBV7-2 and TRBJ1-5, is GAGVSQSPSNKVTEKGKDVELRCDPISGHTALYWYRQSLGQGLEFLIYFQGNSAPDKSGLPSDRFSAERTGGSVSTLTIQRTQQEDSAVYLCASSRQGNQPQHFGDGTRLSIL.

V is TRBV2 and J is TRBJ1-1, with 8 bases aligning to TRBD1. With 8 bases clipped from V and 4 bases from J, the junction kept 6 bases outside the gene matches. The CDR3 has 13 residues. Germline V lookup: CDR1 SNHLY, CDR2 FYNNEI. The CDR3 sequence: CASRGQAGTEAFF. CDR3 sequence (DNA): TGTGCCAGCCGGGGACAGGCGGGCACTGAAGCTTTCTTT.

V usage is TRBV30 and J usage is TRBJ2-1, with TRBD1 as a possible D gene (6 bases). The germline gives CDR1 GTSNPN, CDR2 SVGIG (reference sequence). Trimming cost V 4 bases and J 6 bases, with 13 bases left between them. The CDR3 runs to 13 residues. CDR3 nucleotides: TGTGCCTGGATGGAACAGGGTATCAATGAGCAGTTCTTC. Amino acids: CAWMEQGINEQFF.

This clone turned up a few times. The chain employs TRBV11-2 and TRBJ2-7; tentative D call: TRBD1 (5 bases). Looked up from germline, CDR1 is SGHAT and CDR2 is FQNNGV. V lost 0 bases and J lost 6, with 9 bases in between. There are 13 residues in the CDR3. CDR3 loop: CASSLDWQGEQYF. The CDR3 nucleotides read TGTGCCAGCAGCTTAGACTGGCAGGGCGAGCAGTACTTC. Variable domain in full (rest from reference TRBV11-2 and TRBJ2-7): EAGVAQSPRYKIIEKRQSVAFWCNPISGHATLYWYQQILGQGPKLLIQFQNNGVVDDSQLPKDRFSAERLKGVDSTLKIQPAKLEDSAVYLCASSLDWQGEQYFGPGTRLTVT.